Below are 9 T cell receptor beta chains sequenced from a single sample in a study of blood T cells in healthy people across ages. A second PCR, run for about 7 to 11 cycles, used a sample-barcoded 5' primer plus a J-beta primer mix. TCRdb reprocessed the 5' RACE reads via MiXCR and lists one record per CDR3 protein. This sample has 650,000 to 1,000,000 distinct CDR3 sequences; under 40% occur once, and the top ten carry 10% to 15%. Sequenced material: blood. These receptors were obtained from a young man in good health.

V is TRBV12-3 or TRBV12-4 and J is TRBJ1-1, with 8 nucleotides matching TRBD1. This CDR3 contains 16 residues. The V and J ends lost 7 bases and 1 base, in that order; junction bases with no gene match: 11. The CDR3 coding sequence is TGTGCCAGCACCACCTCGACAGGGGCGAGGAACACTGAAGCTTTCTTT. Translating gives CASTTSTGARNTEAFF.

The rearrangement links TRBV7-2 to TRBJ2-5; possible D gene TRBD2, 6 bases. The J call could be wrong; TRBJ2-1 is a better fit for the DNA end. The CDR3 length is 14 residues. From germline, CDR1 is SGHTA and CDR2 FQGNSA. CDR3 in amino acids: CASSRDGFRETQFF. The CDR3 coding sequence is TGTGCCAGCAGCCGCGACGGGTTCCGGGAGACCCAGTTCTTC.

Note on this clonotype: A read error may explain this, as a much larger clone is one base away. The V and J genes are TRBV12-3 or TRBV12-4 and TRBJ2-1; 9 bases line up with TRBD1. This CDR3 is built from 15 residues. CDR3 amino acids: CASRRTGDAGNERFF. The CDR3 DNA is TGTGCCAGCAGGCGGACAGGGGATGCAGGCAATGAGCGGTTCTTC.

V gene TRBV20-1 combines with J gene TRBJ1-6; 10 bases line up with TRBD1. J was trimmed by 9 bases and V by 2 bases; bases with no gene match: 10. This CDR3 comprises 16 residues. CDR1 is DFQATT, CDR2 SNEGSKA, per germline (reference sequence). In DNA form, the CDR3 reads TGCAGTGCTAGACACTTCGGACAGGGGGATACTTCACCCCTCCACTTT. This codes for CSARHFGQGDTSPLHF.

At least ten counts were recorded for this clonotype. J is TRBJ2-7 and V is TRBV12-3 or TRBV12-4; 9 bases fit TRBD1. V trimming: 3 bases; J trimming: 2 bases; junction bases outside the gene matches: 5. This CDR3 contains 15 residues. The CDR3 DNA reads TGTGCCAGCAGTTTCTGGGACAGGGAGGCCTACGAGCAGTACTTC. Translation: CASSFWDREAYEQYF.

The chain employs TRBV5-5 and TRBJ2-3; no definite D call. V was pared by 0 bases and J by 2 bases, with 13 bases between. CDR3 length equals 16 residues. From germline, CDR1 is SGHKS and CDR2 YYEKEE (reference sequence). CDR3 in DNA: TGTGCCAGCAGCTTGGGGCCATTCGCCCACACAGATACGCAGTATTTT. Amino acids: CASSLGPFAHTDTQYF.

In this sample, this clonotype turned up many times. V usage is TRBV10-3 and J usage is TRBJ2-3; 11 bases align to TRBD2. V dropped 8 bases and J dropped 1; count of bases not matched to a gene: 23. Germline V CDR1 and CDR2: ENHRY, SYGVKD. The CDR3 consists of 21 residues. The CDR3 DNA reads as TGTGCCATCCAAGGGCCTACTAGCGGGGGACTAACGACTTCGCGCACAGATACGCAGTATTTT. Its translation: CAIQGPTSGGLTTSRTDTQYF.

A remark on this clonotype: Since a much larger clone is just one base distant, this may be a read error. The V call is TRBV6-6, the J call TRBJ2-3; the match to TRBD1 covers 7 bases. The CDR3 is made up of 17 amino acids. The trim removed 6 bases at V and 0 bases at J, leaving 12 bases unmatched. CDR1 is MNHNY, CDR2 SVGAGI, per germline (reference sequence). CDR3 protein: CASSYGQDRPSTDTQYF. CDR3 sequence (DNA): TGTGCCAGCAGCTACGGACAGGACCGACCTAGCACAGATACGCAGTATTTT.

The J gene is TRBJ2-1, the V gene TRBV6-5; tentative D call: TRBD2 (6 bases). The DNA end lines up better with TRBJ2-7; the J call may be wrong. The CDR3 length is 15 residues. Germline V CDR1 and CDR2: MNHEY, SVGAGI. In DNA, the CDR3 is TGTGCCAGCTCCCCACGACTAGGGGAGTACAATGAGCAGTACTTC. It encodes CASSPRLGEYNEQYF.